The 8 T cell receptor beta chains reported below all come from one sample, sequenced in a study of Graves' ophthalmopathy and Graves' hyperthyroidism. Amplified TCR beta CDR3 regions were obtained using RNA transcripts as template. An initial RT-PCR round employing HTBI primers preceded a second-round multiplex PCR. In TCRdb, the multiplex PCR reads were re-called with MiXCR into one record per CDR3 protein. This sample has around 1,200,000 distinct CDR3 sequences, with about 35% found just once. The sequenced sample was peripheral blood or thyroid tissue (not recorded which). The receptors stem from an adult man with Graves' hyperthyroidism.

In this sample, this clonotype turned up many times. V and J are TRBV10-1 and TRBJ1-1; TRBD1 agrees at 10 bases. Losses at the gene ends were 5 bases for V and 6 bases for J; bases not matched to a gene: 3. Looked up from germline, CDR1 is WNHNN and CDR2 is SYGVQD (reference sequence). The CDR3 is 13 residues long. The CDR3 spells CASSPGTGAEAFF. CDR3 bases: TGCGCCAGCAGTCCAGGGACAGGGGCTGAAGCTTTCTTT.

The V call is TRBV11-2, the J call TRBJ1-4, with D perhaps matching TRBD1 (6 bases). CDR3 size: 14 residues. CDR1 and CDR2 (germline): SGHAT, FQNNGV. Trimming left V 6 bases short and J 5 bases short, with 13 bases between. The CDR3 sequence: CASSRTALNEKLFF. The CDR3 DNA reads TGTGCCAGCAGTCGGACAGCCTTGAATGAAAAACTGTTTTTT.

This clonotype has ten or more counts. The chain links TRBV5-1 to TRBJ1-1, with D perhaps matching TRBD1 (5 bases). Germline V gene lookup returns CDR1 SGHRS and CDR2 YFSETQ. Deletions cut 3 bases from V and 6 bases from J, with 21 bases between. CDR3 size: 16 residues. The CDR3 reads CASSSQRTTGFAEAFF. As DNA, the CDR3 is TGCGCCAGCAGCTCACAAAGGACAACAGGTTTCGCTGAAGCTTTCTTT.

J is TRBJ1-6 and V is TRBV6-5; 7 positions match TRBD1. CDR1 and CDR2 (germline): MNHEY, SVGAGI. The CDR3 runs 14 residues. V trimming: 4 bases; J trimming: 10 bases; junction bases outside the gene matches: 7. CDR3 sequence reads: CASSLTGVRSPLHF. The CDR3 DNA follows: TGTGCCAGCAGTTTAACAGGGGTCCGATCACCCCTCCACTTT.

About this clonotype itself: One end of the junction is discordant with germline, which a read error may explain. V usage is TRBV10-3 and J usage is TRBJ1-1; D is ambiguous. Germline V lookup: CDR1 ENHRY, CDR2 SYGVKD. The CDR3 totals 13 residues. The CDR3 DNA reads as TGTGTCATCGGTGATATGTTTGCGGGCGAAGCTTTCTTT. Its protein product is CVIGDMFAGEAFF.

The rearrangement links TRBV5-8 to TRBJ2-5; TRBD1 aligns across 7 bases. Germline CDR1 and CDR2: SGHTS and YDEGEE. CDR3 length: 15 amino acids. Trimming at V came to 1 base and at J to 5 bases, leaving 8 bases not matched to a gene. CDR3 in amino acids: CASSLLRGRGETQYF. The DNA of the CDR3 is TGTGCCAGCAGCTTGTTAAGGGGGCGAGGGGAGACCCAGTACTTC.

In this sample, this clonotype turned up many times. The genes are TRBV7-9 and TRBJ1-2; D remains unclear. Germline V gene sequence: CDR1 SEHNR, CDR2 FQNEAQ (reference sequence). The CDR3 loop spans 13 amino acids. The V and J ends lost 5 bases and 2 bases respectively, with 9 bases between them. The CDR3 bases are TGTGCCAGCAGCCCCGCTTTGAACTATGGCTACACCTTC. It codes for CASSPALNYGYTF. Filled out from reference TRBV7-9 and TRBJ1-2, the complete variable domain reads DTGVSQNPRHKITKRGQNVTFRCDPISEHNRLYWYRQTLGQGPEFLTYFQNEAQLEKSRLLSDRFSAERPKGSFSTLEIQRTEQGDSAMYLCASSPALNYGYTFGSGTRLTVV.

The genes are TRBV7-2 and TRBJ1-5; D is unclear. Germline V CDR1 and CDR2: SGHTA, FQGNSA. The CDR3 has 15 amino acids. The V gene lost 0 bases and the J gene lost 11 bases, with 17 bases spanning the gap. CDR3 DNA sequence: TGTGCCAGCAGCTTAGCCCCGGCAGGCCAAGAGACCCAGCATTTT. Its protein product is CASSLAPAGQETQHF.